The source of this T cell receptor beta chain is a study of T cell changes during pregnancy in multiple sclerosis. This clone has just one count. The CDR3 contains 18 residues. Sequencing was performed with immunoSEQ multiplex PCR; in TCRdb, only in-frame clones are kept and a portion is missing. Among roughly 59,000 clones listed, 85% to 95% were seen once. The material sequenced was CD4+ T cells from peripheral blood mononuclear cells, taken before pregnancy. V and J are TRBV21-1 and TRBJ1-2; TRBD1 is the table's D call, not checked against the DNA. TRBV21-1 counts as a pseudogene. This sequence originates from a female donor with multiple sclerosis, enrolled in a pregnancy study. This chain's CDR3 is CASIPRGGQGEGDYGYTF. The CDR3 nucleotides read TGTGCCAGCATCCCCAGAGGTGGACAGGGGGAAGGGGACTATGGCTACACCTTC.